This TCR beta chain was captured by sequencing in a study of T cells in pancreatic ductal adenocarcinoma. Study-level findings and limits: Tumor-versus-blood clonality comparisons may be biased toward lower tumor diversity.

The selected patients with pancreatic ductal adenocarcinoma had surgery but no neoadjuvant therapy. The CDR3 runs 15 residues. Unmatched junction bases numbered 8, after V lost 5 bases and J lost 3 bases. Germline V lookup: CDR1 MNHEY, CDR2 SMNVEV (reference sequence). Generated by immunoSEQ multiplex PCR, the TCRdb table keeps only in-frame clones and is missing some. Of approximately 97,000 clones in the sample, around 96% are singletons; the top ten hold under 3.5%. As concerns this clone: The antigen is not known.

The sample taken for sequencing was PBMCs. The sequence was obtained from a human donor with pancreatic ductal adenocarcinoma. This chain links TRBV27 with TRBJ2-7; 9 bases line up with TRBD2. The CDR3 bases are TGTGCCAGCAGTGCGGGACTAGCTACTAACTACGAGCAGTACTTC. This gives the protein CASSAGLATNYEQYF.